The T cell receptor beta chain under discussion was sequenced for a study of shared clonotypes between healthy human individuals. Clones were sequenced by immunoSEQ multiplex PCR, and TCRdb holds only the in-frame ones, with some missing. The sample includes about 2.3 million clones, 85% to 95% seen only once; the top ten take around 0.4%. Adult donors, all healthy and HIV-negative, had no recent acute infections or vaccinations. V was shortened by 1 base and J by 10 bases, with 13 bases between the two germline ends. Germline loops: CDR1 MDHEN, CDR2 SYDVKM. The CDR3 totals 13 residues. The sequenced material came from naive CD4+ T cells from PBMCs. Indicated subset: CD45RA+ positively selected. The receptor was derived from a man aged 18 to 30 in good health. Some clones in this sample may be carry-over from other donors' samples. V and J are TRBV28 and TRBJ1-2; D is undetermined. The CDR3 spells CASSLYSQSDYTF. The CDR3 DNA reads TGTGCCAGCAGTTTATATAGTCAAAGTGACTACACCTTC.